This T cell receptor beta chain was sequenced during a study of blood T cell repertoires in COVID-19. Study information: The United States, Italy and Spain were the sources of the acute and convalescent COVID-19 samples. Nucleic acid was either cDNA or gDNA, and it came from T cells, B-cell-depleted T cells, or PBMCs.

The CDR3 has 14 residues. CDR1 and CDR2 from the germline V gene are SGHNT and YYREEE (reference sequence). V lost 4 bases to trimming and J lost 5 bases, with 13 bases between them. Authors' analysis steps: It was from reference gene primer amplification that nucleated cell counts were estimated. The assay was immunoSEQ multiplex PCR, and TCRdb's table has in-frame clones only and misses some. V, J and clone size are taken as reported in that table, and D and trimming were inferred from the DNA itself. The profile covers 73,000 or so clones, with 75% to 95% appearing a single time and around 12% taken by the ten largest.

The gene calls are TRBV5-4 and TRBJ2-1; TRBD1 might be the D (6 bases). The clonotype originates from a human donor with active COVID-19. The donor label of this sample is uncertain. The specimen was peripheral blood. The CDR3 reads CASSLPRTDNEQFF. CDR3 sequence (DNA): TGTGCCAGCAGCCTACCGCGGACAGACAATGAGCAGTTCTTC. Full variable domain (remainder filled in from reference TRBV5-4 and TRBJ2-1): ETGVTQSPTHLIKTRGQQVTLRCSSQSGHNTVSWYQQALGQGPQFIFQYYREEENGRGNFPPRFSGLQFPNYSSELNVNALELDDSALYLCASSLPRTDNEQFFGPGTRLTVL.